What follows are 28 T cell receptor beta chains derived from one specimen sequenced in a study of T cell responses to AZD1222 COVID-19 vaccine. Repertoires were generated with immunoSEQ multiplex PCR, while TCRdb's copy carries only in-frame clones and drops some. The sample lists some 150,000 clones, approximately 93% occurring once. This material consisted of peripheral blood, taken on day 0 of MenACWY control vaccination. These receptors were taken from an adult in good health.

Written as DNA, the CDR3 is TGTGCCAGTAGACTAGACCGGAACAATGAGCAGTTCTTC. Its translation: CASRLDRNNEQFF. V and J are TRBV6-5 and TRBJ2-1, with D maybe TRBD2 (6 bases). V dropped 9 bases and J dropped 5 bases, with 14 bases sitting between them. This CDR3 region has 13 residues. Germline V lookup: CDR1 MNHEY, CDR2 SVGAGI.

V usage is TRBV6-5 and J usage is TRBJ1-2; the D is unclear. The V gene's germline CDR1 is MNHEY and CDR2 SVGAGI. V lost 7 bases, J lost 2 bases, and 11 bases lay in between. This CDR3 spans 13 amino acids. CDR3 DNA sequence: TGTGCCAGCACGGAGGCAGGAAACTATGGCTACACCTTC. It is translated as CASTEAGNYGYTF.

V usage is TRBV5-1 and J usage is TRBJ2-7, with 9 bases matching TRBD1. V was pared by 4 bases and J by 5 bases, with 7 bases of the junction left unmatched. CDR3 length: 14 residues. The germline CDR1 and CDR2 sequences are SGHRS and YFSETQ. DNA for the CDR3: TGCGCCAGCAGCACAGGGGACAGGGCCAACGAGCAGTACTTC. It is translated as CASSTGDRANEQYF.

CDR3 amino acids: CASEGGNGFYGYTF. CDR3 DNA sequence: TGTGCCAGTGAGGGGGGCAACGGGTTTTATGGCTACACCTTC. The chain has TRBV19 and TRBJ1-2; D is possibly TRBD1 (6 bases). Trimming stripped 8 bases from V and 5 bases from J, with 18 bases between. The CDR3 spans 14 residues. Germline V gene sequence: CDR1 LNHDA, CDR2 SQIVND (reference sequence).

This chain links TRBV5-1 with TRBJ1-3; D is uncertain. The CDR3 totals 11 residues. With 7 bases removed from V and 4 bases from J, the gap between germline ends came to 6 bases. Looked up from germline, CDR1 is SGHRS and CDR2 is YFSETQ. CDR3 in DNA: TGCGCCAGCTATGGGGGAAACACCATATATTTT. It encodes CASYGGNTIYF.

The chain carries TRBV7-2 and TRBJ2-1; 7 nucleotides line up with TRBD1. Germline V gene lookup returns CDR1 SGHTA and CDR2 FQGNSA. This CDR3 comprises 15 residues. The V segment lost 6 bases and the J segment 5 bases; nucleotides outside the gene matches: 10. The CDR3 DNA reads TGTGCCAGCAGGTACCGGGACAGCCGGAACAATGAGCAGTTCTTC. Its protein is CASRYRDSRNNEQFF.

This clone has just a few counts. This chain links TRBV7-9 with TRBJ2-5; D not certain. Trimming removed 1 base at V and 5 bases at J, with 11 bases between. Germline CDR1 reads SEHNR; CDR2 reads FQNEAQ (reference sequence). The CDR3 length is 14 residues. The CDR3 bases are TGTGCCAGCAGCTTAGTTAAGTCGCGGGAGACCCAGTACTTC. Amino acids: CASSLVKSRETQYF.

CDR3 DNA: TGTGCCAGCAGCTTAGATCACTTAGACTACGAGCAGTACTTC. It is translated as CASSLDHLDYEQYF. V usage is TRBV11-2 and J usage is TRBJ2-7; D gene ambiguous. V lost 0 bases, J lost 3 bases, and 9 bases lay in between. The germline V gene has CDR1 SGHAT and CDR2 FQNNGV. The CDR3 is 14 residues long.

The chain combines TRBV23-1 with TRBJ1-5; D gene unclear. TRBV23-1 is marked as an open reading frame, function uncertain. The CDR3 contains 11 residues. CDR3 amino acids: CAALVGQPQHF. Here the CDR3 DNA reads TGCGCAGCTTTAGTCGGTCAGCCCCAGCATTTT.

The CDR3 spells CASSFKGDPSYEQYF. CDR3 nucleotides: TGCGCCAGCAGCTTTAAGGGCGACCCTTCCTACGAGCAGTACTTC. The V gene is TRBV5-1, the J gene TRBJ2-7; D remains unclear. V was shortened by 2 bases and J by 1 base, with 13 bases between the two germline ends. CDR1 SGHRS and CDR2 YFSETQ come from the germline V gene. The CDR3 is 15 residues long.

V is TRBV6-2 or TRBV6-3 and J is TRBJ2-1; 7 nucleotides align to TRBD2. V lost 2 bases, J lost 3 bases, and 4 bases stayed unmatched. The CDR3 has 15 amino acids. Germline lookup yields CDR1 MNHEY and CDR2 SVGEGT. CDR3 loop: CASSYRLAIYNEQFF. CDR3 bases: TGTGCCAGCAGTTACCGACTAGCCATCTACAATGAGCAGTTCTTC.

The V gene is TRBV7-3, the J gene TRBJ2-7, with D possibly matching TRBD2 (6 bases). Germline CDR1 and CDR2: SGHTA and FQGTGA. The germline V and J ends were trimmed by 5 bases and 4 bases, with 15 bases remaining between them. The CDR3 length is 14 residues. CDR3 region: CASSPAGGPYEQYF. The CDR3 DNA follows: TGTGCCAGCAGCCCCGCCGGAGGGCCGTACGAGCAGTACTTC.

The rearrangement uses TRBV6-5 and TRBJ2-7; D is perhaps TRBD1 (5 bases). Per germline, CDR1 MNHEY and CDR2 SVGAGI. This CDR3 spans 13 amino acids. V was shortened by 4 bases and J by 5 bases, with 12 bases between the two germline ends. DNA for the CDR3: TGTGCCAGCAGTTGGGGCAGGGTGAACGAGCAGTACTTC. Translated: CASSWGRVNEQYF.

Written as DNA, the CDR3 is TGTGCCAGCAGCGTCTATGGACAGGGGGCAGATACGCAGTATTTT. The encoded protein is CASSVYGQGADTQYF. The rearrangement links TRBV9 to TRBJ2-3; 10 nucleotides align to TRBD1. V dropped 2 bases and J dropped 4; count of bases not matched to a gene: 4. CDR3 length equals 15 residues. Per the germline V gene, CDR1 is SGDLS and CDR2 is YYNGEE.

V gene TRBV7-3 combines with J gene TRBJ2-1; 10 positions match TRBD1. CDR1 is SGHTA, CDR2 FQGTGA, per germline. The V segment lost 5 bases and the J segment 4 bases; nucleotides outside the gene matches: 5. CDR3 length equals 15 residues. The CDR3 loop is CASSPDRGRYNEQFF. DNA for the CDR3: TGTGCCAGCAGCCCCGACAGGGGGCGTTACAATGAGCAGTTCTTC.

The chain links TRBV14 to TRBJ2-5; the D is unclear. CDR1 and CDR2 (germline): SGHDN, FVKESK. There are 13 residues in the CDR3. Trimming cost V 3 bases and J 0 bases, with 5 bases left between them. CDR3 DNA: TGTGCCAGCAGCCAGGGGTACCAAGAGACCCAGTACTTC. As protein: CASSQGYQETQYF. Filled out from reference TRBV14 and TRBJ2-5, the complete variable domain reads EAGVTQFPSHSVIEKGQTVTLRCDPISGHDNLYWYRRVMGKEIKFLLHFVKESKQDESGMPNNRFLAERTGGTYSTLKVQPAELEDSGVYFCASSQGYQETQYFGPGTRLLVL.

CDR3 protein: CASAATGINYGYTF. CDR3 bases: TGTGCCAGCGCGGCGACAGGGATAAACTATGGCTACACCTTC. V usage is TRBV2 and J usage is TRBJ1-2; TRBD1 matches 7 bases. CDR1 and CDR2 from the germline V gene are SNHLY and FYNNEI. There are 14 residues in the CDR3. The V and J ends lost 8 bases and 2 bases, in that order; junction bases with no gene match: 8.

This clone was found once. The CDR3 spells CASSLLGTREQYF. In nucleotides, the CDR3 is TGTGCCAGCAGTTTGCTCGGGACTCGGGAGCAGTACTTC. The genes are TRBV28 and TRBJ2-7; tentative D call: TRBD2 (6 bases). The CDR3 has 13 amino acids. Germline CDR1 and CDR2: MDHEN and SYDVKM. The V end lost 3 bases, the J end lost 7 bases, and 13 bases lay between the germline ends.

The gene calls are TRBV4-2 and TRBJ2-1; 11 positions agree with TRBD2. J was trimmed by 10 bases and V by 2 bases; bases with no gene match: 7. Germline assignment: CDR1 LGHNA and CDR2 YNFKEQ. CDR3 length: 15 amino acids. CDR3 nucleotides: TGTGCCAGCAGCCAAACTAGCGGGAGTTTACGGGAGCAGTTCTTC. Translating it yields CASSQTSGSLREQFF.

The CDR3 DNA reads TGTGCCAGCAGTCCGGACAGGCCATATAGCAATCAGCCCCAGCATTTT. Amino acids: CASSPDRPYSNQPQHF. The J gene is TRBJ1-5, the V gene TRBV28; 7 bases line up with TRBD1. V dropped 5 bases and J dropped 0; count of bases not matched to a gene: 7. The CDR3 covers 16 residues. Germline CDR1 MDHEN, CDR2 SYDVKM.

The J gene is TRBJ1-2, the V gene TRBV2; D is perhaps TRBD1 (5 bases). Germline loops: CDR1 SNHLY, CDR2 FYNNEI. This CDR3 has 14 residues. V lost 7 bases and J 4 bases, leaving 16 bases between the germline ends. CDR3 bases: TGTGCCAGCAAGGAGACAGAGACGTTCTATGGCTACACCTTC. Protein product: CASKETETFYGYTF. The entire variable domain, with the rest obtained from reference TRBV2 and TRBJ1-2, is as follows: EPEVTQTPSHQVTQMGQEVILRCVPISNHLYFYWYRQILGQKVEFLVSFYNNEISEKSEIFDDQFSVERPDGSNFTLKIRSTKLEDSAMYFCASKETETFYGYTFGSGTRLTVV.

CDR3: CASSEGGTDTQYF. CDR3 sequence (DNA): TGTGCCAGCAGTGAGGGAGGCACAGATACGCAGTATTTT. V is TRBV6-4 and J is TRBJ2-3, with a weak D call TRBD2 (5 bases). The CDR3 is 13 amino acids. V dropped 3 bases and J dropped 1 base, with 5 bases sitting between them. Germline V lookup: CDR1 MRHNA, CDR2 SNTAGT.

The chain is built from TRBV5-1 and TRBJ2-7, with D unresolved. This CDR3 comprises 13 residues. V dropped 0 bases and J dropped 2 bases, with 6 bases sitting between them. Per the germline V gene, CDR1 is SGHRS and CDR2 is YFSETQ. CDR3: CASSLAGTYEQYF. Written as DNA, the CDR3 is TGCGCCAGCAGCTTGGCGGGTACCTACGAGCAGTACTTC.

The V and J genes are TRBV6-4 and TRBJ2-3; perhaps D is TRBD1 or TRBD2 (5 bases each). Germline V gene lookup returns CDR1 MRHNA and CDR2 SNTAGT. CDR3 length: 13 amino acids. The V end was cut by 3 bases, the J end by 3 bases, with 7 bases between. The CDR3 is CASSDEGTDTQYF. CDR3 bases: TGTGCCAGCAGTGATGAGGGGACAGATACGCAGTATTTT.

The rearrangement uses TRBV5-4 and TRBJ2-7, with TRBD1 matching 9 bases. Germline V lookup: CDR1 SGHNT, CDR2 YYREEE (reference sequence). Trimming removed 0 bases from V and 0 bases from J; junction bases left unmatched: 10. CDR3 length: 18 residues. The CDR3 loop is CASSLGDRARQSSYEQYF. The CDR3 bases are TGTGCCAGCAGCTTGGGGGACAGGGCCCGCCAAAGCTCCTACGAGCAGTACTTC.

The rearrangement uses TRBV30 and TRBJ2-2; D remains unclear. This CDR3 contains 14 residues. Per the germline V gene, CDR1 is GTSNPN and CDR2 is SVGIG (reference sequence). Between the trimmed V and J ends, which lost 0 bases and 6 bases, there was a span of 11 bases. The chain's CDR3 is CAWSVRRTAGELFF. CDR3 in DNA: TGTGCCTGGAGTGTAAGAAGGACCGCCGGGGAGCTGTTTTTT.

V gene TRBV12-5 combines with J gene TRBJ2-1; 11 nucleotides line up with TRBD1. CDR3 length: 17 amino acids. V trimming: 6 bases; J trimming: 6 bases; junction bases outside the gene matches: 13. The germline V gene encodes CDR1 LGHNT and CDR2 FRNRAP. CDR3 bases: TGTGCTAGTGGCCACACTTGGACAGGGGGCTTTGGCAATGAGCAGTTCTTC. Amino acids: CASGHTWTGGFGNEQFF.

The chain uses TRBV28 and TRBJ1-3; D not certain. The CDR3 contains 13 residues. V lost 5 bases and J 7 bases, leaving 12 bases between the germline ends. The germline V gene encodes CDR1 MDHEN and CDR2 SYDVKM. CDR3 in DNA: TGTGCCAGCAGTCCCCCCGCGAAGAACACCATATATTTT. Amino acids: CASSPPAKNTIYF.